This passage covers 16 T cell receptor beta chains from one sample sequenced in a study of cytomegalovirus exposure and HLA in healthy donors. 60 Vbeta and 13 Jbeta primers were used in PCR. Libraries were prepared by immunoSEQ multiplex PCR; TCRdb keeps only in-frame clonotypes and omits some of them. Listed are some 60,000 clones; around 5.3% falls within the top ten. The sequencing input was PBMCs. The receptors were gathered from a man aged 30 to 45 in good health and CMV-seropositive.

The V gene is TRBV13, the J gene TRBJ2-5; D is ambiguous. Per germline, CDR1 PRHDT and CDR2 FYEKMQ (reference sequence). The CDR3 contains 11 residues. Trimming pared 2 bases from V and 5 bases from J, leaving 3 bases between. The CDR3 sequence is CASSLQETQYF. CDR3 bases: TGTGCCAGCAGCTTACAGGAGACCCAGTACTTC.

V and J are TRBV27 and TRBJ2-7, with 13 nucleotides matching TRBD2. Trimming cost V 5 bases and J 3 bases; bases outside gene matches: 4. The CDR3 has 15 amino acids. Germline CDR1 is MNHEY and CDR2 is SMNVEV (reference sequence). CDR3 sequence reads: CASSTWTSGSYEQYF. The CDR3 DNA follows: TGTGCCAGCAGTACCTGGACTAGCGGGAGCTACGAGCAGTACTTC.

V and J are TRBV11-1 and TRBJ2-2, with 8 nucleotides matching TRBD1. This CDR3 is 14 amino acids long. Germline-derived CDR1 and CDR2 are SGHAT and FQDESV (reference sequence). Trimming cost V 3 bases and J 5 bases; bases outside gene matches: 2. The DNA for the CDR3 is TGTGCCAGCAGCTTTACAGGGGGGACCGGGGAGCTGTTTTTT. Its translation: CASSFTGGTGELFF.

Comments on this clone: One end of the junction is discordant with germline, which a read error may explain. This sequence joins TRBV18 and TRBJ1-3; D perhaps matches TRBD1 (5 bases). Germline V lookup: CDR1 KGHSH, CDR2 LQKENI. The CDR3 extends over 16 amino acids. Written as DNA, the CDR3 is TGTGCCAGCTCACCAGTCAACGCGGCGGGGGGAAACAACATATATTTT. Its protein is CASSPVNAAGGNNIYF.

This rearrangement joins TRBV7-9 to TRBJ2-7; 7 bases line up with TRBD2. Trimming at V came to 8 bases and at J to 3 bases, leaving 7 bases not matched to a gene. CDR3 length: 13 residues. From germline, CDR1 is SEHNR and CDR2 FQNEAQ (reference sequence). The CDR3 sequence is CASWASGIYEQYF. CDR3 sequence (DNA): TGTGCCAGCTGGGCTAGCGGCATCTACGAGCAGTACTTC.

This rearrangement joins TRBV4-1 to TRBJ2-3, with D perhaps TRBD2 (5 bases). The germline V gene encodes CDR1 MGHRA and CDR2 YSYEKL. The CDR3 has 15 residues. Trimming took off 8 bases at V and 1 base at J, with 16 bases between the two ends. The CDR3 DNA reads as TGCGCCAGCGCGCGGGTGAACGGGGGCACAGATACGCAGTATTTT. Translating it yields CASARVNGGTDTQYF.

The CDR3 bases are TGTGCCAGCAGCTTAGGAACAGTCTACGAGCAGTACTTC. The encoded protein is CASSLGTVYEQYF. The chain carries TRBV11-2 and TRBJ2-7; D call uncertain. The V gene's germline CDR1 is SGHAT and CDR2 FQNNGV. This CDR3 comprises 13 residues. Trimming removed 1 base at V and 3 bases at J, with 7 bases between.

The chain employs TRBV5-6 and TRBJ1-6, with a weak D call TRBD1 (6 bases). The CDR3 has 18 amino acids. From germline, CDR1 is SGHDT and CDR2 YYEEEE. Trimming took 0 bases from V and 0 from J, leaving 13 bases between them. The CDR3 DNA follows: TGTGCCAGCAGCTTGGCCGGGGGGGGCATCTCCTATAATTCACCCCTCCACTTT. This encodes CASSLAGGGISYNSPLHF.

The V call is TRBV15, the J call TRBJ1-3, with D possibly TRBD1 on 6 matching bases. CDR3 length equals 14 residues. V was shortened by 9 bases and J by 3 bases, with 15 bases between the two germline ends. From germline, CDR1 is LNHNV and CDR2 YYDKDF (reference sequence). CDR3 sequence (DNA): TGTGCCACTGGGGGCCAGGGAGATGGAAACACCATATATTTT. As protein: CATGGQGDGNTIYF.

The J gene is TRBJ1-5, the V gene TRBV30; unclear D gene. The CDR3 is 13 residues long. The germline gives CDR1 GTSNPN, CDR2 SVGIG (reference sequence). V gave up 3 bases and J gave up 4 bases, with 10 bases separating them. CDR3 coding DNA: TGTGCCTGGAGAGTCGATGAGAATCAGCCCCAGCATTTT. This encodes CAWRVDENQPQHF.

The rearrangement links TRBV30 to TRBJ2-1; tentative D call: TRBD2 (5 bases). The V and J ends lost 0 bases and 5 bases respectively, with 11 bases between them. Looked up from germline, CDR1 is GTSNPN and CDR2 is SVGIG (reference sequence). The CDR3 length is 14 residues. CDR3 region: CAWSVKDWDNEQFF. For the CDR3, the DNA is TGTGCCTGGAGTGTAAAGGACTGGGACAATGAGCAGTTCTTC.

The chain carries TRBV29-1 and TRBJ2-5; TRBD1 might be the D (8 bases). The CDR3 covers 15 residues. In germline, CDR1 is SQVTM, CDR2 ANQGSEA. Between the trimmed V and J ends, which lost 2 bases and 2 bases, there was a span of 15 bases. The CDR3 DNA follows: TGCAGCGTTGAACGGACAGGGAGGGGTCAAGAGACCCAGTACTTC. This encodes CSVERTGRGQETQYF.

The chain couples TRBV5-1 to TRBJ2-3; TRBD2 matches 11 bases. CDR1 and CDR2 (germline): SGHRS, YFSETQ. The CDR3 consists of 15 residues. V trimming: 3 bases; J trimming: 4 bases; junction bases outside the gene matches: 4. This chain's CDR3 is CASSSSSGRPDTQYF. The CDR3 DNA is TGCGCCAGCAGCTCCTCTAGCGGGAGGCCAGATACGCAGTATTTT.

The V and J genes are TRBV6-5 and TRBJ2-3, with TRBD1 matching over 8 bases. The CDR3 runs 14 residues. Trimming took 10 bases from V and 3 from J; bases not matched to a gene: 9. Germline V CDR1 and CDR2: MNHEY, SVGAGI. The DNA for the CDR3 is TGTGCCACCACCCGGGACAGGCCAACAGATACGCAGTATTTT. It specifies CATTRDRPTDTQYF.

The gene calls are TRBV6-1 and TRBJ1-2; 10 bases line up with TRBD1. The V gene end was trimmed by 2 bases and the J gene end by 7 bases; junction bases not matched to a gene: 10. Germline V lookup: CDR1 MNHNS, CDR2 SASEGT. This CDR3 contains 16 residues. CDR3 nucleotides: TGTGCCAGCAGTGAATGGGCGGAGACAGGGGGCCCTGGCTACACCTTC. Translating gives CASSEWAETGGPGYTF.

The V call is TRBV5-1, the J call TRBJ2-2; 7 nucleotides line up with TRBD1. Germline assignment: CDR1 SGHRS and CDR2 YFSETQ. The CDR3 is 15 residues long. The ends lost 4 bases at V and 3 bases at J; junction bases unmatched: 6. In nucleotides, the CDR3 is TGCGCCAGCAGCCGAGGGGGCACGGACACCGGGGAGCTGTTTTTT. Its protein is CASSRGGTDTGELFF. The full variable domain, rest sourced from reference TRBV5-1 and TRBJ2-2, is KAGVTQTPRYLIKTRGQQVTLSCSPISGHRSVSWYQQTPGQGLQFLFEYFSETQRNKGNFPGRFSGRQFSNSRSEMNVSTLELGDSALYLCASSRGGTDTGELFFGEGSRLTVL.